Following are 18 T cell receptor beta chains from one sample sequenced in a study of blood T cell repertoires in COVID-19. Using immunoSEQ multiplex PCR, the repertoire was profiled, and TCRdb retains in-frame clones only, with some absent. The profile shows about 160,000 clones, roughly 80% of them singletons. Sequenced: peripheral blood. Receptors originate from a woman aged 40 to 50 with COVID-19, enrolled during active disease.

The chain links TRBV7-9 to TRBJ1-1; TRBD1 is a possible D gene (6 bases). V lost 8 bases and J lost 6, with 13 bases in between. This CDR3 region has 12 residues. Germline CDR1 and CDR2: SEHNR and FQNEAQ (reference sequence). CDR3 region: CASGQGLSEAFF. The CDR3 DNA is TGTGCCAGCGGGCAGGGGTTATCTGAAGCTTTCTTT.

The V and J genes are TRBV10-3 and TRBJ2-2; D is perhaps TRBD2 (6 bases). Germline V gene data show CDR1 as ENHRY and CDR2 as SYGVKD. The CDR3 contains 18 residues. Between the trimmed V and J ends, which lost 4 bases and 4 bases, there was a span of 22 bases. The CDR3 here is CAISGQRGSGSSTGELFF. The CDR3 DNA is TGTGCCATCAGTGGTCAGAGGGGAAGCGGGTCGAGCACCGGGGAGCTGTTTTTT.

DNA of the CDR3: TGTGCCACCAGTGGGGGGCTGGGGGGGGCCCATTCGGACGAAAAACTGTTTTTT. This translates into CATSGGLGGAHSDEKLFF. V gene TRBV24-1 combines with J gene TRBJ1-4, with D possibly TRBD1 on 6 matching bases. The CDR3 spans 18 residues. V lost 5 bases, J lost 8 bases, and 26 bases lay in between. Germline V gives CDR1 KGHDR, CDR2 SFDVKD.

The chain couples TRBV27 to TRBJ1-4, with no clear D. Trimming shortened V by 0 bases and J by 4 bases, and 3 bases separated the two germline ends. The CDR3 length is 13 residues. The V gene's germline CDR1 is MNHEY and CDR2 SMNVEV (reference sequence). The DNA of the CDR3 is TGTGCCAGCAGTTTATCGTATAATGAAAAACTGTTTTTT. Translating it yields CASSLSYNEKLFF.

The chain carries TRBV10-3 and TRBJ2-5; 8 bases fit TRBD2. The CDR3 has 15 residues. Per germline, CDR1 ENHRY and CDR2 SYGVKD. Trimming at V came to 3 bases and at J to 1 base, leaving 4 bases not matched to a gene. The CDR3 spells CAISDAGGLQETQYF. CDR3 nucleotides: TGTGCCATCAGTGATGCGGGGGGCCTCCAAGAGACCCAGTACTTC.

This chain uses TRBV19 with TRBJ1-2; D is unresolved. V dropped 4 bases and J dropped 4 bases, with 13 bases sitting between them. This CDR3 region has 14 residues. Germline CDR1 and CDR2: LNHDA and SQIVND (reference sequence). The CDR3 loop is CASSRGLAGYGYTF. The CDR3 region has the DNA TGTGCCAGTAGTAGGGGATTGGCGGGCTATGGCTACACCTTC.

The chain combines TRBV10-2 with TRBJ2-1; possible D gene TRBD1, 6 bases. The V end was cut by 6 bases, the J end by 4 bases, with 16 bases between. The CDR3 sequence is 15 residues long. Germline loops: CDR1 WSHSY, CDR2 SAAADI. The CDR3 is CASRRDTGGYNEQFF. CDR3 in DNA: TGCGCCAGCAGGAGGGACACCGGAGGATACAATGAGCAGTTCTTC.

The chain has TRBV19 and TRBJ2-1; TRBD2 aligns across 11 bases. The CDR3 sequence is 14 residues long. Germline V lookup: CDR1 LNHDA, CDR2 SQIVND (reference sequence). V shed 5 bases, J shed 9 bases, and the junction held 6 bases outside the gene matches. The chain's CDR3 is CASSVLAGEGEQFF. DNA for the CDR3: TGTGCCAGTAGTGTACTAGCGGGGGAAGGTGAGCAGTTCTTC.

The CDR3 here is CSVIGGRNQPQHF. For the CDR3, the DNA is TGCAGCGTGATAGGGGGCAGGAATCAGCCCCAGCATTTT. The chain is built from TRBV29-1 and TRBJ1-5, with 7 bases identical to TRBD1. This CDR3 region has 13 residues. Trimming removed 6 bases from V and 4 bases from J; junction bases left unmatched: 6. CDR1 and CDR2 (germline): SQVTM, ANQGSEA.

This clone occurred once. The V gene is TRBV4-1, the J gene TRBJ1-6, with D possibly matching TRBD1 (6 bases). The CDR3 spans 16 residues. Per germline, CDR1 MGHRA and CDR2 YSYEKL. V was pared by 0 bases and J by 6 bases, with 12 bases between. CDR3 region: CASSQDTGTPNSPLHF. The CDR3 DNA reads TGCGCCAGCAGCCAAGACACAGGGACCCCTAATTCACCCCTCCACTTT.

The chain combines TRBV19 with TRBJ1-5, with D maybe TRBD1 (5 bases). Germline V gives CDR1 LNHDA, CDR2 SQIVND (reference sequence). The CDR3 sequence is 14 residues long. With 5 bases removed from V and 0 bases from J, the gap between germline ends came to 8 bases. The chain's CDR3 is CASSDSYSNQPQHF. The CDR3 DNA is TGTGCCAGTAGTGACAGTTATAGCAATCAGCCCCAGCATTTT.

This clone appeared once. The rearrangement uses TRBV5-6 and TRBJ2-2; possible D gene TRBD2, 5 bases. CDR1 is SGHDT, CDR2 YYEEEE, per germline. This CDR3 contains 18 residues. Trimming stripped 1 base from V and 7 bases from J, with 23 bases between. CDR3 protein: CASSLLGAALDRVGELFF. The CDR3 DNA reads TGTGCCAGCAGCTTGTTAGGAGCGGCTCTGGATAGGGTCGGGGAGCTGTTTTTT.

This chain links TRBV7-3 with TRBJ2-1, with D uncertain. The V gene lost 5 bases and the J gene lost 5 bases, with 16 bases spanning the gap. The CDR3 totals 15 residues. Germline assignment: CDR1 SGHTA and CDR2 FQGTGA. The CDR3 spells CASSHLGVSDNEQFF. In DNA form, the CDR3 reads TGTGCCAGCAGCCACCTTGGTGTTTCGGACAATGAGCAGTTCTTC. The whole variable domain, remainder taken from reference TRBV7-3 and TRBJ2-1, is GAGVSQTPSNKVTEKGKYVELRCDPISGHTALYWYRQSLGQGPEFLIYFQGTGAADDSGLPNDRFFAVRPEGSVSTLKIQRTERGDSAVYLCASSHLGVSDNEQFFGPGTRLTVL.

This chain connects TRBV6-5 to TRBJ2-7; D uncertain. The CDR3 runs to 11 residues. Germline CDR1 and CDR2: MNHEY and SVGAGI. The germline V and J ends were trimmed by 4 bases and 3 bases, with 4 bases remaining between them. Here the CDR3 reads CASSSFYEQYV. CDR3 nucleotide sequence: TGTGCCAGCAGTTCCTTCTACGAGCAGTACGTC.

In this sample, this clone turned up a few times. The rearrangement links TRBV2 to TRBJ2-2; no reliable D call. CDR1 and CDR2 (germline): SNHLY, FYNNEI. CDR3 length equals 11 residues. V was trimmed by 6 bases and J by 5 bases, leaving 4 bases between them. Written as DNA, the CDR3 is TGTGCCAGCAGCCTGACCGGGGAGCTGTTTTTT. Amino acids: CASSLTGELFF.

This sequence joins TRBV19 and TRBJ2-1, with 8 positions matching TRBD2. The trim removed 3 bases at V and 3 bases at J, leaving 7 bases unmatched. Germline V gene data show CDR1 as LNHDA and CDR2 as SQIVND (reference sequence). This CDR3 is built from 16 residues. The CDR3 region has the DNA TGTGCCAGTAGTATTTCGGGGCTAGCGGGCTACAATGAGCAGTTCTTC. Translating gives CASSISGLAGYNEQFF.

The chain combines TRBV9 with TRBJ1-2; D gene uncertain. V shed 3 bases and J shed 3 bases, with 18 bases lying between them. Germline CDR1 reads SGDLS; CDR2 reads YYNGEE. The CDR3 extends over 16 amino acids. The DNA of the CDR3 is TGTGCCAGCAGCGAGTCCGGGGAGCGTGAGGACTATGGCTACACCTTC. Its protein product is CASSESGEREDYGYTF.

The V and J genes are TRBV5-1 and TRBJ2-5; D unclear. The CDR3 is 12 residues long. Germline V gene lookup returns CDR1 SGHRS and CDR2 YFSETQ. Trimming left V 6 bases short and J 3 bases short, with 9 bases between. The CDR3, as DNA: TGCGCCAGCAAGGTCAGCGAAGAGACCCAGTACTTC. This translates into CASKVSEETQYF.